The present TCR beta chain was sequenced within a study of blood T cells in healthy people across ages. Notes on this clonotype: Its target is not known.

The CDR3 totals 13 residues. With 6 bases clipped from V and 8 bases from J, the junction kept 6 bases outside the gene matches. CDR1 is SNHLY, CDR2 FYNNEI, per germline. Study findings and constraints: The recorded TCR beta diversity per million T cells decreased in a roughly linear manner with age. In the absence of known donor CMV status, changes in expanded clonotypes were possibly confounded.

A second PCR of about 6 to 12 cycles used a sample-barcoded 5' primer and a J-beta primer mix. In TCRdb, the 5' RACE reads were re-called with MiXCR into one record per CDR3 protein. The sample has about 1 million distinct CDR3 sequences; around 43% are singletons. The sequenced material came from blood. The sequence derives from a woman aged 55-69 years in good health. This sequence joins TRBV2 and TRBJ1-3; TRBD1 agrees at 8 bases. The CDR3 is CASSRTGTYTIYF. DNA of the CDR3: TGTGCCAGCAGCAGGACAGGGACATACACCATATATTTT. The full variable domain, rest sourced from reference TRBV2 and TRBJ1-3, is EPEVTQTPSHQVTQMGQEVILRCVPISNHLYFYWYRQILGQKVEFLVSFYNNEISEKSEIFDDQFSVERPDGSNFTLKIRSTKLEDSAMYFCASSRTGTYTIYFGEGSWLTVV.